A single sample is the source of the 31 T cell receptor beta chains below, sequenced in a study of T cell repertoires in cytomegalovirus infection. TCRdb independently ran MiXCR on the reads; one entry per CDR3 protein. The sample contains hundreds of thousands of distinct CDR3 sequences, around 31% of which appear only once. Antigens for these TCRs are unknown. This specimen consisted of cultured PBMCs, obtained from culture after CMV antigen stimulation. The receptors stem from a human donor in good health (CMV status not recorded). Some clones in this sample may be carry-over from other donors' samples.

The CDR3 is CASSPAGTSNQPQHF. CDR3 DNA sequence: TGTGCCAGCTCACCAGCGGGGACGAGCAATCAGCCCCAGCATTTT. V is TRBV18 and J is TRBJ1-5; TRBD1 is a possible D gene (5 bases). With 2 bases removed from V and 1 base from J, the gap between germline ends came to 9 bases. CDR1 and CDR2 from the germline V gene are KGHSH and LQKENI. The CDR3 is 15 amino acids.

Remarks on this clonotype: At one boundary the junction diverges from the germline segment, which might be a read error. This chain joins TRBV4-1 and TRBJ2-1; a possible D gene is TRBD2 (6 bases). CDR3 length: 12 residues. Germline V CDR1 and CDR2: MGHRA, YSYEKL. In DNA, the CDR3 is TGCGCCAGCAGCCAAGCTCGCGGGGACCGCCTCTTC. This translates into CASSQARGDRLF.

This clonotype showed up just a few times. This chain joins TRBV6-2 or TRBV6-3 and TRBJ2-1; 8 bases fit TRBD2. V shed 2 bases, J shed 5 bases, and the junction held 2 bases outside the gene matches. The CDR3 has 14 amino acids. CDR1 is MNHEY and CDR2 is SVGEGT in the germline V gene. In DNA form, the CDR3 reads TGTGCCAGCAGTTACCTGGGACTAGACAATGAGCAGTTCTTC. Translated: CASSYLGLDNEQFF.

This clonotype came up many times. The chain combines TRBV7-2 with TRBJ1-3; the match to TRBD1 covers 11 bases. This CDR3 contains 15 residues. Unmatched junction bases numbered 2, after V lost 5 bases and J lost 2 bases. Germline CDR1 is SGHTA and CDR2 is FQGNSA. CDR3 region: CASSADRGPGNTIYF. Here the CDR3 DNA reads TGTGCCAGCAGCGCGGACAGGGGGCCTGGAAACACCATATATTTT.

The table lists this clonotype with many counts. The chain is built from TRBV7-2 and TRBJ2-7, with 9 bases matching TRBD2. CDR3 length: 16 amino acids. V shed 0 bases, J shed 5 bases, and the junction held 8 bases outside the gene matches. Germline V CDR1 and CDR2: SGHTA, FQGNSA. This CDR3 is CASSLALAGGYHEQYF. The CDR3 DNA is TGTGCCAGCAGCTTAGCCCTTGCGGGAGGGTACCACGAGCAGTACTTC.

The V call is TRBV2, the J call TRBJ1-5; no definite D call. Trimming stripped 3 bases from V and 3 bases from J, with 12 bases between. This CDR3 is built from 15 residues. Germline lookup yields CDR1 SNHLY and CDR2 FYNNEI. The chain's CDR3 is CASSEDGQTNQPQHF. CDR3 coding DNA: TGTGCCAGCAGTGAGGATGGGCAGACCAATCAGCCCCAGCATTTT. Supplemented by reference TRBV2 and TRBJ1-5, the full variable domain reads EPEVTQTPSHQVTQMGQEVILRCVPISNHLYFYWYRQILGQKVEFLVSFYNNEISEKSEIFDDQFSVERPDGSNFTLKIRSTKLEDSAMYFCASSEDGQTNQPQHFGDGTRLSIL.

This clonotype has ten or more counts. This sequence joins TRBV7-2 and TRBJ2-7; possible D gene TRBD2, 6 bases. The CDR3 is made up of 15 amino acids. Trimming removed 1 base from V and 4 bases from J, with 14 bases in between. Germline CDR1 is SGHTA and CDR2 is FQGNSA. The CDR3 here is CASSLVRGKQYEQYF. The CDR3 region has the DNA TGTGCCAGCAGCTTAGTACGGGGGAAGCAGTACGAGCAGTACTTC.

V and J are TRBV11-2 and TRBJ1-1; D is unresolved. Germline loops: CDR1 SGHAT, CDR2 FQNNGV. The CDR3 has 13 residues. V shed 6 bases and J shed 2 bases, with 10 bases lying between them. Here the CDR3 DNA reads TGTGCCAGCAGATTCTCATTCAACACTGAAGCTTTCTTT. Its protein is CASRFSFNTEAFF.

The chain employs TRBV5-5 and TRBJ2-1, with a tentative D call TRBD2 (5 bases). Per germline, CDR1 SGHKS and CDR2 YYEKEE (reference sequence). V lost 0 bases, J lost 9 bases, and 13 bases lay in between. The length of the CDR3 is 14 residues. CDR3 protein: CASSLGGVVGEQFF. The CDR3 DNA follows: TGTGCCAGCAGCTTGGGGGGAGTAGTTGGTGAGCAGTTCTTC.

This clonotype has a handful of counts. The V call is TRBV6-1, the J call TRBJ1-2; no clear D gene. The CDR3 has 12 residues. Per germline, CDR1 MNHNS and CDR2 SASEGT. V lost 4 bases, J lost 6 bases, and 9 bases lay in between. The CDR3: CASSANGDGYTF. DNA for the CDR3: TGTGCCAGCAGTGCAAACGGGGATGGCTACACCTTC.

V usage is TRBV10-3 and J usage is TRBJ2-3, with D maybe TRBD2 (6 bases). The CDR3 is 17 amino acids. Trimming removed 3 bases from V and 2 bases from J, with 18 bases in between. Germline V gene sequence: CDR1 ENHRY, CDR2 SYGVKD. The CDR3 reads CAISDSGLRRDTDTQYF. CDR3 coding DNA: TGTGCCATCAGTGATTCGGGACTCCGGAGGGACACAGATACGCAGTATTTT.

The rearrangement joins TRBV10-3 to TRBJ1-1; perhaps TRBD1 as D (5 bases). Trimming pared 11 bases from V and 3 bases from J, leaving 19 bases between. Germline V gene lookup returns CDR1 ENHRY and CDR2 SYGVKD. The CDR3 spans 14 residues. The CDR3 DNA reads TGTGCCGCAACAATGGACGTAGGGGACACTGAAGCTTTCTTT. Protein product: CAATMDVGDTEAFF.

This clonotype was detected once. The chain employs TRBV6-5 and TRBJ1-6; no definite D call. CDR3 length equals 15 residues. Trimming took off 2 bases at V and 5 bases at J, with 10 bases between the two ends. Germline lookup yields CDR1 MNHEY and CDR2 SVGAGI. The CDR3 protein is CASSYTTWDNSPLHF. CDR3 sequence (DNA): TGTGCCAGCAGTTACACGACTTGGGATAATTCACCCCTCCACTTT.

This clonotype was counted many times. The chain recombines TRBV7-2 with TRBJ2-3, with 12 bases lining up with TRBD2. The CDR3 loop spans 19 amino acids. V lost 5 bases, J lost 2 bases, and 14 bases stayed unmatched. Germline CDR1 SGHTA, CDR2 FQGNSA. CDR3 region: CASSLPRLAGDGDTDTQYF. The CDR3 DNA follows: TGTGCCAGCAGCCTGCCCCGACTAGCGGGAGATGGGGACACAGATACGCAGTATTTT.

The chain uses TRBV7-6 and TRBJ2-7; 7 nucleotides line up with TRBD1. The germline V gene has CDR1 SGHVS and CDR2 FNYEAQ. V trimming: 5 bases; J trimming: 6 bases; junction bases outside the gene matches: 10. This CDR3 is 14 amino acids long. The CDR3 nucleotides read TGTGCCAGCAGCGGCCGGGACAGATTTGGCGAGCAGTACTTC. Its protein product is CASSGRDRFGEQYF.

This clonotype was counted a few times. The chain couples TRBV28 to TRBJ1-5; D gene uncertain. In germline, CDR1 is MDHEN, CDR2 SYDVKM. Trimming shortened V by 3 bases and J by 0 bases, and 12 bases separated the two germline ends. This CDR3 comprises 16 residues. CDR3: CASSFGEYYSNQPQHF. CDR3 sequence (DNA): TGTGCCAGCAGTTTCGGGGAGTATTATAGCAATCAGCCCCAGCATTTT.

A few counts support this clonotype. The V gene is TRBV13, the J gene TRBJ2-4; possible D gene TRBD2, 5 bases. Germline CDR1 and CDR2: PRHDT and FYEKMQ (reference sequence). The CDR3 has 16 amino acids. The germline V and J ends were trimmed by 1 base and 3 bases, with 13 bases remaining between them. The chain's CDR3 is CASSLVGPSGKNIQYF. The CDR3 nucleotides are TGTGCCAGCAGCTTAGTCGGACCGAGCGGCAAAAACATTCAGTACTTC. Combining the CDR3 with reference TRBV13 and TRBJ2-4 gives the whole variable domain AAGVIQSPRHLIKEKRETATLKCYPIPRHDTVYWYQQGPGQDPQFLISFYEKMQSDKGSIPDRFSAQQFSDYHSELNMSSLELGDSALYFCASSLVGPSGKNIQYFGAGTRLSVL.

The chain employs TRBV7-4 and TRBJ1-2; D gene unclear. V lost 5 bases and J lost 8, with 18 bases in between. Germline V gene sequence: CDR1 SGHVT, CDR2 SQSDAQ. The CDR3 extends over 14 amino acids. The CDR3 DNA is TGTGCCAGCAGCCGCCATCTTCAAGAAAAAGGCTACACCTTC. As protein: CASSRHLQEKGYTF.

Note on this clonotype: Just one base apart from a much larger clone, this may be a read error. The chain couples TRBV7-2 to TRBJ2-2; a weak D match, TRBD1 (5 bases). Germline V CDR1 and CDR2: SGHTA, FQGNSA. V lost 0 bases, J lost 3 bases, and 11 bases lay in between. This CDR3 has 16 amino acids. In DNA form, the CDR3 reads TGTGCCAGCAGCTTAGCGTGTGGGGCTTACACCGGGGAGCTGTTTTTT. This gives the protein CASSLACGAYTGELFF.

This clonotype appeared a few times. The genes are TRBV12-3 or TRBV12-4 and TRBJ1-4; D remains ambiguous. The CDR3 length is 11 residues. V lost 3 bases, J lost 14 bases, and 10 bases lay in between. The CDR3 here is CASSFRGSLFF. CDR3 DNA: TGTGCCAGCAGTTTTCGAGGTAGTCTGTTTTTT.

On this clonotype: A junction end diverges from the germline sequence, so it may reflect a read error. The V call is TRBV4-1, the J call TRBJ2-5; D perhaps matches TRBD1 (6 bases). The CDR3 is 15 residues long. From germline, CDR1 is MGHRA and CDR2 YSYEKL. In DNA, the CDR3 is TGTGCCAGCAGCCAACCCGGGACAAAAGCAGAGACCCAGTACTTC. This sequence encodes CASSQPGTKAETQYF.

The CDR3 bases are TGCAGTGCTAGAGATTTGCGAAGGGGAGAGACCCAGTACTTC. Protein: CSARDLRRGETQYF. The genes are TRBV20-1 and TRBJ2-5, with TRBD1 as a possible D gene (5 bases). Germline V gene data show CDR1 as DFQATT and CDR2 as SNEGSKA (reference sequence). This CDR3 comprises 14 residues. The V gene lost 0 bases and the J gene lost 4 bases, with 12 bases spanning the gap.

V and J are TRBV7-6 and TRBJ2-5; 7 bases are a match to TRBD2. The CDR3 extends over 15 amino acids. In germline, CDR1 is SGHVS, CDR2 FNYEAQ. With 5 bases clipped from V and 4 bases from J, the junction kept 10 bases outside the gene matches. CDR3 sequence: CASSAFGGTRETQYF. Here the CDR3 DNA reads TGTGCCAGCAGCGCCTTCGGGGGGACCCGAGAGACCCAGTACTTC.

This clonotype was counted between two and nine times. The CDR3 loop reads CASSVLVGGPSGEQFF. The CDR3 nucleotides read TGTGCCAGCAGCGTATTGGTGGGAGGGCCCTCTGGTGAGCAGTTCTTC. The chain links TRBV9 to TRBJ2-1, with 7 bases fitting TRBD2. The CDR3 is made up of 16 amino acids. Germline trimming cut 1 base from V and 9 bases from J; bases unmatched to any gene: 13. CDR1 and CDR2 from the germline V gene are SGDLS and YYNGEE.

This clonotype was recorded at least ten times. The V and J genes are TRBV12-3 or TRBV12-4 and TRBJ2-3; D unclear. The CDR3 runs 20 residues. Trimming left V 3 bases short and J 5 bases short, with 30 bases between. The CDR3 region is CASSFFPGTFAKKPVDTQYF. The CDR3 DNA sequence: TGTGCCAGCAGTTTTTTCCCGGGCACGTTCGCCAAAAAACCCGTAGATACGCAGTATTTT.

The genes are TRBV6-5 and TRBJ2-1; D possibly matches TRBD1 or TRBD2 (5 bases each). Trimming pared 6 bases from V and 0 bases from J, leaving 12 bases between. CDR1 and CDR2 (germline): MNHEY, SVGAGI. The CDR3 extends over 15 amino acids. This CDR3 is CASSLGDPSYNEQFF. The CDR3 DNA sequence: TGTGCCAGCAGCCTTGGGGACCCCTCCTACAATGAGCAGTTCTTC.

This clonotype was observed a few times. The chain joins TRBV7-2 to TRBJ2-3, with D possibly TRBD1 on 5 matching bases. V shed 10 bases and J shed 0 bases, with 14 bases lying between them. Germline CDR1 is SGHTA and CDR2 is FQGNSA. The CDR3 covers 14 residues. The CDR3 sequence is CATRPQGSTDTQYF. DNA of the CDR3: TGTGCCACGCGGCCCCAGGGTAGCACAGATACGCAGTATTTT.

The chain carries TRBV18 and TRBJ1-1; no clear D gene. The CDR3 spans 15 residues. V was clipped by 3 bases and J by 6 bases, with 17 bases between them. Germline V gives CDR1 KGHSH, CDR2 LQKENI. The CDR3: CASSPLAVGLAEAFF. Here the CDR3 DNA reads TGTGCCAGCTCACCGTTGGCCGTCGGTCTGGCTGAAGCTTTCTTT.

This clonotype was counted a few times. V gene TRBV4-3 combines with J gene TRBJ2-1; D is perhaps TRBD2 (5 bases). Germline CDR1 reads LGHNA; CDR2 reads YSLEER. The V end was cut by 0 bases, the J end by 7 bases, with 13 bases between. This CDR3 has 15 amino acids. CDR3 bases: TGCGCCAGCAGCCAAGATTGGGAGTTCCGTAATGAGCAGTTCTTC. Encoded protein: CASSQDWEFRNEQFF.

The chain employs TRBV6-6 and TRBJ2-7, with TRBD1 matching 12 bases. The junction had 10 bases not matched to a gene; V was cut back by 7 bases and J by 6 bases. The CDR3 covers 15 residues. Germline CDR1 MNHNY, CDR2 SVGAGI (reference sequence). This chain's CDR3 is CASNKEGTGGSEQYF. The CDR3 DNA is TGTGCCAGCAATAAAGAAGGGACAGGGGGCAGCGAGCAGTACTTC.

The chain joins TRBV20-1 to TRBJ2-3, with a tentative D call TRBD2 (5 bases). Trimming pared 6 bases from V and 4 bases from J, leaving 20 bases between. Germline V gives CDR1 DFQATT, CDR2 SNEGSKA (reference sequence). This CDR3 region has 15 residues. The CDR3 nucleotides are TGCAGTGCCTTCCTTGGAGTCTTGGGAGCAGATACGCAGTATTTT. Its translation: CSAFLGVLGADTQYF.